This T cell receptor (beta chain) was observed in a study of T cell responses to AZD1222 COVID-19 vaccine. Using immunoSEQ multiplex PCR, the repertoire was profiled, and TCRdb retains in-frame clones only, with some absent. The sample contains over 110,000 clones, more than 85% of which appear only once. The V segment lost 0 bases and the J segment 0 bases; nucleotides outside the gene matches: 4. The CDR3 covers 16 residues. Germline V gives CDR1 SGHTA, CDR2 FQGNSA. The chain recombines TRBV7-2 with TRBJ1-2, with 7 bases lining up with TRBD1. The source material was peripheral blood, sampled on day 0 of AZD1222 vaccination. This TCR derives from an adult in good health. The CDR3 region has the DNA TGTGCCAGCAGCTTAGCGGTGGACAGGTCTAACTATGGCTACACCTTC. This gives the protein CASSLAVDRSNYGYTF.